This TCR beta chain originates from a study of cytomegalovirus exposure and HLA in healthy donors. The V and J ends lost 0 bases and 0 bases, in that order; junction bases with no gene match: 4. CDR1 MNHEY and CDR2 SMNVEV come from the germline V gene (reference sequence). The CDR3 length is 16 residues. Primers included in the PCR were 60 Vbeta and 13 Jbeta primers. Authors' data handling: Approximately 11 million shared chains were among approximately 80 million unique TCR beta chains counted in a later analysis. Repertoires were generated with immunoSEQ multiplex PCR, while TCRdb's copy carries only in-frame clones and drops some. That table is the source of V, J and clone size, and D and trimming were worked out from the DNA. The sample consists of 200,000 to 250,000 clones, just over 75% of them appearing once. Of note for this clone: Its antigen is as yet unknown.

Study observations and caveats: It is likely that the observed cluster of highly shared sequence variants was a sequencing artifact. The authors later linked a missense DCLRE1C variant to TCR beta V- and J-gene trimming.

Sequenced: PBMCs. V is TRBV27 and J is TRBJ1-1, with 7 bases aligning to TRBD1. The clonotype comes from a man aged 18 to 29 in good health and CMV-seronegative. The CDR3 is CASSLSLDRMNTEAFF. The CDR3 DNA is TGTGCCAGCAGTTTATCCCTGGACAGGATGAACACTGAAGCTTTCTTT.